This section outlines one T cell receptor beta chain sequence together with its context. V lost 3 bases, J lost 0 bases, and 5 bases stayed unmatched. The CDR3 is 16 residues long. Germline CDR1 and CDR2: LGHDT and YNNKEL (reference sequence). The protocol was immunoSEQ multiplex PCR, while the TCRdb copy is restricted to in-frame clones and leaves out a portion. Of about 210,000 clones listed, roughly nine tenths are singletons. This entry belongs to a study of blood T cell repertoires in COVID-19. Study summary: Samples representing acute and convalescent COVID-19 were sourced from the United States, Italy and Spain.

The source of this sequence is a man aged 25 to 40 with acute or convalescent COVID-19. The chain combines TRBV3-1 (or the pseudogene TRBV3-2) with TRBJ1-1, with 9 bases aligning to TRBD1. What was sequenced was peripheral blood. CDR3: CASSQFWTGVNTEAFF. CDR3 DNA: TGTGCCAGCAGCCAGTTCTGGACAGGGGTGAACACTGAAGCTTTCTTT.